This entry lists 9 T cell receptor beta chains sequenced from one sample in a study of identical twins. TCRdb fed the 5' RACE reads into MiXCR, producing one record per CDR3 protein. The data show about 900,000 distinct CDR3 sequences, with roughly 12% seen just once and 1.5% to 2% held by the top ten. The sample also formed part of further work on yellow fever vaccine responses in identical twins.

The sequenced sample consisted of PBMCs. The receptors were gathered from a woman aged 18-29 years in good health.

This clonotype turned up a few times. The chain carries TRBV7-9 and TRBJ2-3; D unresolved. This CDR3 has 15 amino acids. V was shortened by 5 bases and J by 8 bases, with 20 bases between the two germline ends. Germline lookup yields CDR1 SEHNR and CDR2 FQNEAQ (reference sequence). The CDR3 coding sequence is TGTGCCAGCAGCCGACCGGACGGTGGATACGTTACGCAGTATTTT. Translation gives CASSRPDGGYVTQYF.

The V call is TRBV7-7, the J call TRBJ2-1; D unclear. Germline CDR1 is SSHAT and CDR2 is FNYEAQ (reference sequence). The CDR3 has 14 amino acids. The germline V and J ends were trimmed by 1 base and 8 bases, with 12 bases remaining between them. CDR3 in DNA: TGTGCCAGCAGCTTAGGAGGTCGCTCCCATGAGCAGTTCTTC. Translating it yields CASSLGGRSHEQFF.

The chain uses TRBV12-3 or TRBV12-4 and TRBJ1-5; 8 bases line up with TRBD1. V was pared by 6 bases and J by 3 bases, with 13 bases of the junction left unmatched. The CDR3 consists of 17 residues. CDR3 nucleotides: TGTGCCAGCAGCCCAGACCCGACAGGGGACCACAATCAGCCCCAGCATTTT. Translating gives CASSPDPTGDHNQPQHF.

This clonotype was seen at least ten times. The gene calls are TRBV6-1 and TRBJ2-1; 11 bases line up with TRBD2. From germline, CDR1 is MNHNS and CDR2 SASEGT. The CDR3 runs to 17 residues. V dropped 6 bases and J dropped 1; count of bases not matched to a gene: 8. The chain's CDR3 is CASSRPTSGKSYNEQFF. CDR3 bases: TGTGCCAGCAGCCGCCCGACTAGCGGGAAATCCTACAATGAGCAGTTCTTC.

In its sample, this clonotype was seen a few times. DNA of the CDR3: TGTGCCATCAGTGGAACAGGGATTCGAGCCGGGGAGCTGTTTTTT. This encodes CAISGTGIRAGELFF. The chain employs TRBV10-3 and TRBJ2-2; D is possibly TRBD1 (6 bases). Between the trimmed V and J ends, which lost 4 bases and 6 bases, there was a span of 15 bases. Germline values: CDR1 ENHRY, CDR2 SYGVKD. This CDR3 has 15 residues.

This clonotype came up a few times. The gene calls are TRBV20-1 and TRBJ1-5, with 10 bases fitting TRBD1. CDR3 length equals 16 residues. V was clipped by 2 bases and J by 1 base; unmatched bases: 5. Germline values: CDR1 DFQATT, CDR2 SNEGSKA (reference sequence). The CDR3 coding sequence is TGCAGTGCTAGACCACGACAGGGGGCAAGCAATCAGCCCCAGCATTTT. This codes for CSARPRQGASNQPQHF.

This clonotype was counted between two and nine times. The chain links TRBV29-1 to TRBJ1-1; 9 bases align to TRBD1. Germline CDR1 is SQVTM and CDR2 is ANQGSEA. V shed 7 bases, J shed 5 bases, and the junction held 5 bases outside the gene matches. The CDR3 is 12 amino acids. The CDR3 reads CSGTGGRTEAFF. DNA for the CDR3: TGCAGCGGTACAGGGGGCAGGACTGAAGCTTTCTTT. Full variable domain (remainder filled in from reference TRBV29-1 and TRBJ1-1): SAVISQKPSRDICQRGTSLTIQCQVDSQVTMMFWYRQQPGQSLTLIATANQGSEATYESGFVIDKFPISRPNLTFSTLTVSNMSPEDSSIYLCSGTGGRTEAFFGQGTRLTVV.

This chain connects TRBV20-1 to TRBJ2-1; no clear D. The V gene lost 5 bases and the J gene lost 6 bases, with 17 bases spanning the gap. The CDR3 loop spans 14 amino acids. CDR1 and CDR2 (germline): DFQATT, SNEGSKA (reference sequence). CDR3 amino acids: CSAPPQHPSNEQFF. DNA of the CDR3: TGCAGTGCTCCCCCACAACACCCATCCAATGAGCAGTTCTTC.

This clonotype was detected only a few times. The chain joins TRBV4-1 to TRBJ2-1; possible D gene TRBD2, 6 bases. This CDR3 spans 16 amino acids. From germline, CDR1 is MGHRA and CDR2 YSYEKL. V gave up 1 base and J gave up 6 bases, with 16 bases separating them. CDR3 residues: CASSQGVVRGINEQFF. The CDR3 DNA reads as TGCGCCAGCAGCCAAGGGGTGGTCCGGGGGATCAATGAGCAGTTCTTC.